These T cell receptor beta chains were read from a single sample in a study of shared clonotypes between healthy human individuals. Produced via immunoSEQ multiplex PCR; TCRdb's table is partial and in-frame only. The table includes approximately 350,000 clones, less than 85% detected once. Sequenced sample: memory CD4+ T cells sorted from blood. The receptors stem from a man aged 25-45 years in good health. The CDR3 runs from the conserved cysteine through the conserved F or W. Fields, in order: D gene, J gene, V gene, clone size, CDR3 protein, CDR3 DNA. The D gene is left open where the match is weak. Clone size, where shown, is once, few, many, or a class for clones that have expanded.

. | TRBJ2-1 | TRBV6-1 | . | CASKPSLTNNEQFF | TGTGCCAGCAAACCAAGCCTGACTAACAATGAGCAGTTCTTC
. | TRBJ1-1 | TRBV2 | . | CASIKEGKGTEAFF | TGTGCCAGCATCAAAGAGGGGAAGGGCACTGAAGCTTTCTTT
. | TRBJ2-3 | TRBV2 | once | CASRKSGDSSTDTQYF | TGTGCCAGCAGGAAATCAGGGGACTCGAGCACAGATACGCAGTATTTT
. | TRBJ2-6 | TRBV7-8 | once | CASSANTYPQSRANVLTF | TGTGCCAGCAGCGCCAATACTTACCCACAAAGTCGGGCCAACGTCCTGACTTTC
. | TRBJ1-5 | TRBV28 | few | CASSLLGFGQPQHF | TGTGCCAGCAGTTTATTGGGGTTCGGTCAGCCCCAGCATTTT
. | TRBJ2-7 | TRBV5-1 | . | CASSLGVQVFGEQYF | TGCGCCAGCAGCTTGGGAGTACAGGTGTTTGGCGAGCAGTACTTC
. | TRBJ2-7 | TRBV25-1 | . | CASSESRRKYEQYF | TGTGCCAGCAGTGAGTCCCGCCGGAAGTACGAGCAGTACTTC
TRBD2 | TRBJ2-1 | TRBV27 | once | CASSRYGTSGTSSYNEQFF | TGTGCCAGCAGTCGGTATGGGACTAGCGGGACAAGCTCCTACAATGAGCAGTTCTTC
TRBD2 | TRBJ2-7 | TRBV5-4 | . | CASSLALAGLTQSYEQYF | TGTGCCAGCAGCTTGGCTTTGGCGGGACTAACCCAATCCTACGAGCAGTACTTC
. | TRBJ2-2 | TRBV6-6 | . | CASSYQQINTGELFF | TGTGCCAGCAGTTACCAACAGATTAACACCGGGGAGCTGTTTTTT
. | TRBJ2-5 | TRBV5-1 | many | CASSGSGHQVGETQYF | TGCGCCAGCAGTGGATCGGGACATCAAGTCGGGGAGACCCAGTACTTC
. | TRBJ1-1 | TRBV30 | . | CAWRVKGNTEAFF | TGTGCCTGGAGAGTTAAGGGGAACACTGAAGCTTTCTTT
TRBD1 | TRBJ1-3 | TRBV6-6 | . | CASSDRGISGNTIYF | TGTGCCAGCAGCGACAGGGGGATCTCTGGAAACACCATATATTTT
. | TRBJ1-1 | TRBV5-8 | . | CASSPRARLGTEAFF | TGTGCCAGCAGCCCTCGGGCCCGACTAGGGACTGAAGCTTTCTTT
. | TRBJ2-1 | TRBV19 | . | CATTPGGLVTVEQFF | TGTGCCACTACCCCAGGTGGTCTAGTAACGGTTGAGCAGTTCTTC
. | TRBJ1-5 | TRBV11-2 | . | CASSLGRNQPQHF | TGTGCCAGCAGCCTCGGGAGGAATCAGCCCCAGCATTTT
TRBD2 | TRBJ2-1 | TRBV27 | . | CASSITLYPGLAGGRNEQFF | TGTGCCAGCAGTATCACCCTTTATCCGGGACTAGCGGGAGGGCGGAATGAGCAGTTCTTC
. | TRBJ2-5 | TRBV10-2 | . | CASSTAATPQETQYF | TGCGCCAGCAGCACGGCGGCTACTCCGCAAGAGACCCAGTACTTC
TRBD2 | TRBJ2-1 | TRBV9 | . | CASSGLTTSSEQFF | TGTGCCAGCAGCGGGCTGACGACTAGCTCTGAGCAGTTCTTC
. | TRBJ2-3 | TRBV11-2 | . | CASSPSNYRGDTQYF | TGTGCCAGCAGCCCAAGTAACTACCGGGGAGATACGCAGTATTTT
. | TRBJ1-5 | TRBV7-2 | . | CASSGGGRTTNQPQHF | TGTGCCAGCAGCGGGGGGGGCAGGACCACCAATCAGCCCCAGCATTTT
TRBD1 | TRBJ1-1 | TRBV9 | . | CASSVGTGSAEAFF | TGTGCCAGCAGCGTAGGGACAGGGTCTGCTGAAGCTTTCTTT
. | TRBJ2-2 | TRBV7-2 | . | CASSSQRDTGELFF | TGTGCCAGCAGCTCACAGAGGGACACCGGGGAGCTGTTTTTT
. | TRBJ2-7 | TRBV4-3 | . | CASSQDFSWSEQYF | TGCGCCAGCAGCCAAGACTTCTCTTGGTCCGAGCAGTACTTC
TRBD2 | TRBJ2-6 | TRBV19 | . | CASTHLAGGRGANVLTF | TGTGCCAGTACCCATCTAGCGGGAGGGCGTGGGGCCAACGTCCTGACTTTC
TRBD2 | TRBJ2-7 | TRBV14 | once | CASSQVFGLVSPYEQYF | TGTGCCAGCAGCCAAGTCTTCGGACTAGTGAGTCCCTACGAGCAGTACTTC
. | TRBJ1-2 | TRBV5-6 | few | CASSLDQNYGYTF | TGTGCCAGCAGCTTGGATCAGAACTATGGCTACACCTTC
. | TRBJ2-7 | TRBV7-9 | . | CASSLEAGTYEQYF | TGTGCCAGCAGCTTAGAAGCAGGAACCTACGAGCAGTACTTC
TRBD1 | TRBJ1-5 | TRBV19 | few | CASSLGQGPQPQHF | TGTGCCAGTAGTTTAGGACAGGGTCCTCAGCCCCAGCATTTT